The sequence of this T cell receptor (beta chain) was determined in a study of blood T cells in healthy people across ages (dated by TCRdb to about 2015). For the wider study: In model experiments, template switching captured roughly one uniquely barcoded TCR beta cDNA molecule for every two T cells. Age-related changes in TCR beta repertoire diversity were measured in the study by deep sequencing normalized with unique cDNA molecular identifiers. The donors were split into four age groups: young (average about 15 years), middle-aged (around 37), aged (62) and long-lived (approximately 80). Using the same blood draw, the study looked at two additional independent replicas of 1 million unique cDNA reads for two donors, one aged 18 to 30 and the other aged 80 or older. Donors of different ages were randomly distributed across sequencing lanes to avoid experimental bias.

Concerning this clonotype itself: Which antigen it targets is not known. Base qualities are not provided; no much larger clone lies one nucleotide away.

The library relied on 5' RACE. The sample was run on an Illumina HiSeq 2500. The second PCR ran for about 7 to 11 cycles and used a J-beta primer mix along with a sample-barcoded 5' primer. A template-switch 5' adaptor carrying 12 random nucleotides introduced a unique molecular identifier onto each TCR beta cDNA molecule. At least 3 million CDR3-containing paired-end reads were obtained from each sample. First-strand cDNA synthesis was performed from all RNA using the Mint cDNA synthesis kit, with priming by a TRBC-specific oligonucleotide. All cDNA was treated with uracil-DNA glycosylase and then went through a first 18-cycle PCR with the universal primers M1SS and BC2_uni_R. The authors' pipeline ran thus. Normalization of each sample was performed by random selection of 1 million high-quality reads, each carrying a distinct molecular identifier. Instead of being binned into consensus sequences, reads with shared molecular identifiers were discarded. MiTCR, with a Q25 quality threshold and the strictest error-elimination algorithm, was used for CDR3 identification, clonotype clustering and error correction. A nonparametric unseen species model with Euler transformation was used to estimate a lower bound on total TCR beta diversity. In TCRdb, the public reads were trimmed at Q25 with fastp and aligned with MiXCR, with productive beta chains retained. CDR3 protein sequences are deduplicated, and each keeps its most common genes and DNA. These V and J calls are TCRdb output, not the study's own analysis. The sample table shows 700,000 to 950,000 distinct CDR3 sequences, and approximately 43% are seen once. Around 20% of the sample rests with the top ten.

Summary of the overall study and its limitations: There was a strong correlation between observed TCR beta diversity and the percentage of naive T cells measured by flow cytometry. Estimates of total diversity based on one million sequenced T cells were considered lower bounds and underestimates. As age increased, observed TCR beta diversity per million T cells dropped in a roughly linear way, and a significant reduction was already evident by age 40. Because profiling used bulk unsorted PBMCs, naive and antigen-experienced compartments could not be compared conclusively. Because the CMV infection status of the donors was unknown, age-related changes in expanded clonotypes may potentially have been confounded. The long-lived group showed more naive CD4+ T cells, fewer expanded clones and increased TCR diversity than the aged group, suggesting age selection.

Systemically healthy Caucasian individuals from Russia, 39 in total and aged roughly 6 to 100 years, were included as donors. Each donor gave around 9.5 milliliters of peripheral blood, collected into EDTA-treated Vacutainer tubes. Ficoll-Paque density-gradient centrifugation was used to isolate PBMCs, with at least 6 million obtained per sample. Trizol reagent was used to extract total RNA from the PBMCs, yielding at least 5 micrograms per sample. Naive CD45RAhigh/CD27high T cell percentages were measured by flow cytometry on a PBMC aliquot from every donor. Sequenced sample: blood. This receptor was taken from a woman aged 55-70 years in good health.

The CDR3 sequence is CASSPNGQGYEQYF. The bases are TGTGCCAGCAGTCCAAACGGACAGGGCTACGAGCAGTACTTC. The chain couples TRBV27 to TRBJ2-7, with 8 bases aligning to TRBD1. The CDR3 sequence holds 14 residues, the cysteine and phenylalanine included. The read is trimmed to its CDR3 DNA, 42 bases read in frame from base 1. From a lookup of the germline V gene (reference sequence), CDR1 and CDR2 are MNHEY and SMNVEV. Germline trimming: 5 bases from V, 3 bases from J; junction bases outside gene matches: 6.